What follows are 27 T cell receptor beta chains derived from one specimen sequenced in a study of blood T cell repertoires in COVID-19. This table comes from immunoSEQ multiplex PCR, and its TCRdb copy is limited to in-frame clones, with some not included. This sample has tens of thousands of clones; just over 85% occur once, and the top ten carry approximately 11%. The specimen was peripheral blood. The receptor set was obtained from an older man with active or convalescent COVID-19.

The chain recombines TRBV4-3 with TRBJ1-1; D not certain. CDR1 LGHNA and CDR2 YSLEER come from the germline V gene. The CDR3 sequence is 16 residues long. The germline V and J ends were trimmed by 1 base and 6 bases, with 18 bases remaining between them. The CDR3 here is CASSQVEGRPNSEAFF. CDR3 sequence (DNA): TGCGCCAGCAGCCAAGTGGAGGGCAGACCCAACTCTGAAGCTTTCTTT.

The chain couples TRBV27 to TRBJ1-5; 11 nucleotides align to TRBD1. The CDR3 loop spans 20 amino acids. V gave up 4 bases and J gave up 7 bases; unmatched junction bases: 21. CDR1 is MNHEY, CDR2 SMNVEV, per germline (reference sequence). The CDR3, as DNA: TGTGCCAGCAGTTCGAAATACGAAACCCTGGACAGGGGGCGCGGGCAGCCCCAGCATTTT. This encodes CASSSKYETLDRGRGQPQHF.

The rearrangement links TRBV30 to TRBJ2-7, with D maybe TRBD2 (7 bases). The germline CDR1 and CDR2 sequences are GTSNPN and SVGIG (reference sequence). Trimming stripped 0 bases from V and 5 bases from J, with 14 bases between. CDR3 length equals 14 residues. CDR3 in amino acids: CAWSVAGHGDEQYF. For the CDR3, the DNA is TGTGCCTGGAGTGTAGCGGGACATGGGGACGAGCAGTACTTC.

V gene TRBV9 combines with J gene TRBJ1-6; D is perhaps TRBD1 (6 bases). Trimming removed 3 bases from V and 9 bases from J, with 16 bases in between. Per the germline V gene, CDR1 is SGDLS and CDR2 is YYNGEE. The CDR3 contains 15 residues. The CDR3, as DNA: TGTGCCAGCAGCGACGGCGGGGGCGGGGGTTCACCCCTCCACTTT. Amino acid sequence: CASSDGGGGGSPLHF.

This chain links TRBV5-1 with TRBJ1-1; possible D gene TRBD1, 5 bases. This CDR3 is built from 14 residues. Germline CDR1 reads SGHRS; CDR2 reads YFSETQ. The ends were cut back, 4 bases at V and 3 bases at J, with 13 bases in the middle. The CDR3 sequence: CASSRRGGDTEAFF. As DNA, the CDR3 is TGCGCCAGCAGCCGGAGGGGAGGGGACACTGAAGCTTTCTTT.

The chain links TRBV3-1 (or the pseudogene TRBV3-2) to TRBJ2-7; tentatively, D is TRBD2 (7 bases). Germline V CDR1 and CDR2: LGHDT, YNNKEL (reference sequence). The V end was cut by 4 bases, the J end by 4 bases, with 11 bases between. This CDR3 is built from 13 residues. CDR3 nucleotides: TGTGCCAGCAGCCGGGGGGGGACATACGAGCAGTACTTC. Its protein is CASSRGGTYEQYF.

The V gene is TRBV5-1, the J gene TRBJ2-1; the D gene is possibly TRBD2 (5 bases). In germline, CDR1 is SGHRS, CDR2 YFSETQ. The V and J ends lost 6 bases and 4 bases respectively, with 17 bases between them. The CDR3 covers 15 residues. The CDR3 sequence is CASTSGIRQYNEQFF. The CDR3 coding sequence is TGCGCCAGCACGTCCGGGATCCGACAATACAATGAGCAGTTCTTC.

The chain has TRBV11-3 and TRBJ1-3; TRBD1 aligns across 8 bases. CDR1 is SGHNT, CDR2 YENEEA, per germline. CDR3 length: 13 amino acids. V lost 3 bases to trimming and J lost 8 bases; unmatched junction nucleotides: 3. CDR3 loop: CASSFDRGHTIYF. The DNA for the CDR3 is TGTGCCAGCAGCTTTGACAGGGGACACACCATATATTTT.

The rearrangement links TRBV7-8 to TRBJ1-2, with 7 bases identical to TRBD1. This CDR3 spans 17 amino acids. CDR1 is SGHVS, CDR2 FQNEAQ, per germline. J lost 4 bases, V lost 5 bases, and 16 bases had no gene match. CDR3 loop: CASSPSLPRGGTYGYTF. CDR3 DNA: TGTGCCAGCAGCCCTTCCCTCCCGCGAGGGGGCACCTATGGCTACACCTTC.

This clone was seen a few times. This chain links TRBV11-2 with TRBJ1-2; maybe TRBD1 (6 bases). CDR1 and CDR2 (germline): SGHAT, FQNNGV. Between the trimmed V and J ends, which lost 4 bases and 0 bases, there was a span of 15 bases. The length of the CDR3 is 16 residues. In nucleotides, the CDR3 is TGTGCCAGCAGCTCCCCAAAGGGACAACCTAACTATGGCTACACCTTC. Translating gives CASSSPKGQPNYGYTF.

The rearrangement uses TRBV7-3 and TRBJ2-2; 8 nucleotides align to TRBD2. Germline lookup yields CDR1 SGHTA and CDR2 FQGTGA. The CDR3 runs 15 residues. The junction had 4 bases not matched to a gene; V was cut back by 2 bases and J by 5 bases. The CDR3, as DNA: TGTGCCAGCAGCTTAGGGACTAGTGATACCGGGGAGCTGTTTTTT. This translates into CASSLGTSDTGELFF.

V and J are TRBV7-9 and TRBJ2-1; D possibly corresponds to TRBD1 (5 bases). This CDR3 comprises 14 residues. Germline CDR1 reads SEHNR; CDR2 reads FQNEAQ (reference sequence). V lost 1 base and J 6 bases, leaving 10 bases between the germline ends. The CDR3 sequence: CASSLGGPSNEQFF. The CDR3 DNA follows: TGTGCCAGCAGCTTAGGGGGCCCCTCCAATGAGCAGTTCTTC.

The V and J genes are TRBV11-2 and TRBJ2-2; D is uncertain. CDR1 and CDR2 (germline): SGHAT, FQNNGV. The CDR3 is 14 amino acids. V was clipped by 2 bases and J by 0 bases, with 4 bases between them. The CDR3 DNA reads TGTGCCAGCAGCTTACTCTCGAACACCGGGGAGCTGTTTTTT. It encodes CASSLLSNTGELFF.

This clone is a singleton in its sample. V and J are TRBV15 and TRBJ1-1, with no clear D. Germline V gene sequence: CDR1 LNHNV, CDR2 YYDKDF (reference sequence). Between the trimmed V and J ends, which lost 0 bases and 9 bases, there was a span of 8 bases. The CDR3 has 12 amino acids. This CDR3 is CATSRDNSKAFF. The CDR3 coding sequence is TGTGCCACCAGCAGAGATAACAGCAAAGCTTTCTTT.

The rearrangement joins TRBV29-1 to TRBJ2-1; 10 positions agree with TRBD1. Germline trimming cut 7 bases from V and 6 bases from J; bases unmatched to any gene: 0. The germline gives CDR1 SQVTM, CDR2 ANQGSEA. This CDR3 region has 11 residues. Written as DNA, the CDR3 is TGCAGCGGGGACAGGGGCAATGAGCAGTTCTTC. This codes for CSGDRGNEQFF.

V is TRBV6-5 and J is TRBJ1-1; no firm D call. The germline V gene has CDR1 MNHEY and CDR2 SVGAGI. Trimming shortened V by 6 bases and J by 1 base, and 12 bases separated the two germline ends. The CDR3 runs to 14 residues. CDR3 sequence (DNA): TGTGCCAGCAGGAGAGGGTTATCGAACACTGAAGCTTTCTTT. It is translated as CASRRGLSNTEAFF.

In this sample, this clone turned up once. The V and J genes are TRBV6-6 and TRBJ1-6; D is uncertain. V was trimmed by 4 bases and J by 10 bases, leaving 11 bases between them. The CDR3 totals 13 residues. The germline CDR1 and CDR2 sequences are MNHNY and SVGAGI (reference sequence). CDR3 residues: CASSFDLRSPLHF. CDR3 nucleotides: TGTGCCAGCAGTTTCGACCTGCGGTCACCCCTCCACTTT.

The chain has TRBV28 and TRBJ2-1; 14 bases align to TRBD2. V lost 6 bases, J lost 12 bases, and 7 bases stayed unmatched. Per germline, CDR1 MDHEN and CDR2 SYDVKM. The CDR3 covers 14 residues. The chain's CDR3 is CASRGTSGRAVQFF. CDR3 sequence (DNA): TGTGCCAGCAGAGGGACTAGCGGGAGAGCGGTGCAGTTCTTC. Filled out from reference TRBV28 and TRBJ2-1, the complete variable domain reads DVKVTQSSRYLVKRTGEKVFLECVQDMDHENMFWYRQDPGLGLRLIYFSYDVKMKEKGDIPEGYSVSREKKERFSLILESASTNQTSMYLCASRGTSGRAVQFFGPGTRLTVL.

V gene TRBV9 combines with J gene TRBJ2-5; 8 positions agree with TRBD2. The CDR3 length is 17 residues. Germline values: CDR1 SGDLS, CDR2 YYNGEE. Trimming at V came to 4 bases and at J to 5 bases, leaving 16 bases not matched to a gene. The CDR3 here is CASSRGGTSGGGETQYF. The CDR3 DNA is TGTGCCAGCAGCAGAGGAGGGACTAGTGGGGGTGGGGAGACCCAGTACTTC.

The rearrangement uses TRBV9 and TRBJ1-2; D is uncertain. The CDR3 contains 16 residues. CDR1 and CDR2 from the germline V gene are SGDLS and YYNGEE. V gave up 0 bases and J gave up 6 bases, with 18 bases separating them. CDR3 loop: CASSVDPSGSVDGYTF. The CDR3 DNA reads TGTGCCAGCAGCGTAGACCCGAGCGGGTCGGTCGATGGCTACACCTTC.

The V and J genes are TRBV30 and TRBJ1-4; D remains unclear. The V end was cut by 0 bases, the J end by 0 bases, with 11 bases between. The length of the CDR3 is 16 residues. Germline-derived CDR1 and CDR2 are GTSNPN and SVGIG (reference sequence). The chain's CDR3 is CAWSVAGLTTNEKLFF. The CDR3 DNA reads TGTGCCTGGAGTGTAGCTGGACTCACAACTAATGAAAAACTGTTTTTT.

The chain uses TRBV7-2 and TRBJ2-1; 8 nucleotides align to TRBD1. The CDR3 runs 17 residues. Germline loops: CDR1 SGHTA, CDR2 FQGNSA. V was pared by 0 bases and J by 10 bases, with 14 bases of the junction left unmatched. The CDR3 bases are TGTGCCAGCAGCTTAGCACGAACCAGGGGTTGGGACAGGGAGCAGTTCTTC. Protein sequence: CASSLARTRGWDREQFF.

This sequence joins TRBV21-1 and TRBJ2-3; the listed D gene, TRBD2, was not tested against the DNA. TRBV21-1 is a recognized pseudogene. This CDR3 is 15 amino acids long. DNA of the CDR3: TGTGCCAACCTACGAGCGGGAGGCGGTGCAGATACGCAGTATTTT. Translated, it gives CANLRAGGGADTQYF.

The chain has TRBV6-1 and TRBJ1-5; weak D call: TRBD1 (5 bases). This CDR3 is 17 amino acids long. Germline values: CDR1 MNHNS, CDR2 SASEGT. V was cut by 1 base and J by 6 bases, with 19 bases left in between. CDR3 residues: CASSEGGTKGAVQPQHF. CDR3 nucleotide sequence: TGTGCCAGCAGTGAAGGCGGTACGAAAGGGGCGGTTCAGCCCCAGCATTTT.

J is TRBJ2-2 and V is TRBV18; TRBD2 matches at 7 bases. In germline, CDR1 is KGHSH, CDR2 LQKENI. Germline trimming cut 0 bases from V and 5 bases from J; bases unmatched to any gene: 6. The CDR3 totals 16 residues. The CDR3 spells CASSPPSSRGTGELFF. The CDR3 bases are TGTGCCAGCTCACCACCGAGTTCGCGGGGGACCGGGGAGCTGTTTTTT.

The chain links TRBV27 to TRBJ1-2, with 8 bases fitting TRBD1. The CDR3 has 14 amino acids. CDR1 MNHEY and CDR2 SMNVEV come from the germline V gene (reference sequence). Losses at the gene ends were 5 bases for V and 2 bases for J; bases not matched to a gene: 4. CDR3 nucleotides: TGTGCCAGCAGTAGGGACAGGATAAACTATGGCTACACCTTC. This gives the protein CASSRDRINYGYTF.

The chain links TRBV30 to TRBJ1-5; D gene uncertain. The ends were cut back, 0 bases at V and 4 bases at J, with 16 bases in the middle. The CDR3 covers 16 residues. Germline V gives CDR1 GTSNPN, CDR2 SVGIG (reference sequence). The CDR3 protein is CAWSVPGLPGNQPQHF. The CDR3 nucleotides read TGTGCCTGGAGTGTCCCGGGTCTCCCGGGGAATCAGCCCCAGCATTTT. The full variable domain, rest sourced from reference TRBV30 and TRBJ1-5, is SQTIHQWPATLVQPVGSPLSLECTVEGTSNPNLYWYRQAAGRGLQLLFYSVGIGQISSEVPQNLSASRPQDRQFILSSKKLLLSDSGFYLCAWSVPGLPGNQPQHFGDGTRLSIL.